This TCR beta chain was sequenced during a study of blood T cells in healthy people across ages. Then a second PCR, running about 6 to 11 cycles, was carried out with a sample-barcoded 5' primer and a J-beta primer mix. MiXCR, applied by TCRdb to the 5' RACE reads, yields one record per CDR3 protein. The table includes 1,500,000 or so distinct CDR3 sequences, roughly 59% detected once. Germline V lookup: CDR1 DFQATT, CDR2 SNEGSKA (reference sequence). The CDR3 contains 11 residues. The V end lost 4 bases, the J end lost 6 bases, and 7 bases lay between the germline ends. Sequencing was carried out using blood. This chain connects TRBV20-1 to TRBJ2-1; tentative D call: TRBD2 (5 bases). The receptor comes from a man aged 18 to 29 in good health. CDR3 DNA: TGCAGTGCTATGGCGGGCAATGAGCAGTTCTTC. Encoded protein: CSAMAGNEQFF.